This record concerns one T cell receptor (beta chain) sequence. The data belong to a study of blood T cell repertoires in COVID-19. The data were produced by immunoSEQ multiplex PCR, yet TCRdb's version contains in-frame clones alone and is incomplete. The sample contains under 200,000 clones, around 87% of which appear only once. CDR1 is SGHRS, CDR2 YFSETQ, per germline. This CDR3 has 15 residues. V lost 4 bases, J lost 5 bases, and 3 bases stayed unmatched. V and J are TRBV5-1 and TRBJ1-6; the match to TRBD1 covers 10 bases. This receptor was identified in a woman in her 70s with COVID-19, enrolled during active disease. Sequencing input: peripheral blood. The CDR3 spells CASSHGTGDNSPLHF. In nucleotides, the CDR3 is TGCGCCAGCAGCCACGGGACAGGGGATAATTCACCCCTCCACTTT.